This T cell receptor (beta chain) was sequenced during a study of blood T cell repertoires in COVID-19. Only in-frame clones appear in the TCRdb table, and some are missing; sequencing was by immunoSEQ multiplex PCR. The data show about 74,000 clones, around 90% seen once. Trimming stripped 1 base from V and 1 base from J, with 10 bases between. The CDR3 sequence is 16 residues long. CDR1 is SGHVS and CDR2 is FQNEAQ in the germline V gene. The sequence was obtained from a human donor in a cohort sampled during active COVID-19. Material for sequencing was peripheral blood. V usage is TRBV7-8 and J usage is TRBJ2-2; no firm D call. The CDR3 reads CASSLGSRQNTGELFF. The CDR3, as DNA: TGTGCCAGCAGCTTAGGCTCGCGGCAGAACACCGGGGAGCTGTTTTTT. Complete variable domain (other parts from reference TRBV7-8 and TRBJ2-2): GAGVSQSPRYKVAKRGQDVALRCDPISGHVSLFWYQQALGQGPEFLTYFQNEAQLDKSGLPSDRFFAERPEGSVSTLKIQRTQQEDSAVYLCASSLGSRQNTGELFFGEGSRLTVL.